This T cell receptor beta chain was captured in a study of beta chain features in type 1 diabetes. Turning to the study itself: Cells sorted and examined across all samples totaled more than 90,000,000. General study results and limits: PCR might favor shorter templates, but any such skew would affect patients and controls equally. Reduced insertions and increased deletions marked VDJ junctions in type 1 diabetes patients. When Type 1 diabetes patients were examined, their TCRB CDR3s proved moderately but significantly shorter in all four CD4+ subsets.

The CDR3 contains 17 residues. Germline trimming cut 3 bases from V and 5 bases from J; bases unmatched to any gene: 11. Germline-derived CDR1 and CDR2 are MGHDK and SYGVNS. Sorted populations all exceeded 95% purity. The study reverse transcribed the entire isolated RNA, so it sequenced expressed TCRB transcripts. Clones were read by immunoSEQ multiplex PCR, and TCRdb kept only the in-frame ones, dropping some. The sample records 500,000 to 800,000 clones, around an eighth being singletons. Remarks on this clone: Its antigen is as yet unknown.

V gene TRBV25-1 combines with J gene TRBJ2-2, with 8 nucleotides matching TRBD1. What was sequenced was naive CD4+ T cells from blood. This TCR was recovered from a man aged 30-40 years with type 1 diabetes. The CDR3 DNA reads TGTGCCAGCAGTGAGAGTCTGCAGGGGGCGCATACCGGGGAGCTGTTTTTT. This sequence encodes CASSESLQGAHTGELFF.